This entry lists 9 T cell receptor beta chains sequenced from one sample in a study of T cells in Graves' hyperthyroidism and ophthalmopathy. RNA transcripts were the template for amplifying TCR beta CDR3 regions. First-round RT-PCR targeting the TCR CDR3 was performed with the HTBI primer set. TCRdb re-derived calls from the multiplex PCR reads in MiXCR, one entry per CDR3 protein. Seen here are around 520,000 distinct CDR3 sequences, 13% to 15% observed once, and the top ten hold roughly 14%. What was sequenced was blood. The receptors shown here come from a woman aged 40 to 49 with Graves' hyperthyroidism.

This clonotype has at least ten counts. The chain is built from TRBV5-5 and TRBJ2-1; no firm D call. The CDR3 runs to 15 residues. Trimming took 0 bases from V and 6 from J, leaving 13 bases between them. CDR1 and CDR2 (germline): SGHKS, YYEKEE (reference sequence). CDR3 protein: CASSLAYGPANEQFF. As DNA, the CDR3 is TGTGCCAGCAGCTTGGCGTACGGACCCGCCAATGAGCAGTTCTTC. The variable domain in full, completed from reference TRBV5-5 and TRBJ2-1, reads DAGVTQSPTHLIKTRGQQVTLRCSPISGHKSVSWYQQVLGQGPQFIFQYYEKEERGRGNFPDRFSARQFPNYSSELNVNALLLGDSALYLCASSLAYGPANEQFFGPGTRLTVL.

The chain joins TRBV12-3 or TRBV12-4 to TRBJ1-6; unclear D gene. Trimming cost V 8 bases and J 6 bases, with 14 bases left between them. CDR3 length: 14 amino acids. The CDR3 region is CASYTGAFNSPLHF. The CDR3 nucleotides are TGTGCCAGCTACACGGGAGCCTTTAATTCACCCCTCCACTTT.

This clonotype was seen many times. V usage is TRBV20-1 and J usage is TRBJ2-3, with TRBD2 identical over 9 bases. The CDR3 runs to 15 residues. Germline loops: CDR1 DFQATT, CDR2 SNEGSKA (reference sequence). J was trimmed by 3 bases and V by 3 bases; bases with no gene match: 7. CDR3 sequence reads: CSARGTLAGTDTQYF. The CDR3, as DNA: TGCAGTGCTAGGGGTACCCTAGCGGGGACAGATACGCAGTATTTT.

This clonotype was observed a few times. J is TRBJ2-2 and V is TRBV7-3, with 15 bases matching TRBD2. The V and J ends lost 1 base and 5 bases, in that order; junction bases with no gene match: 2. Germline CDR1 is SGHTA and CDR2 is FQGTGA. The CDR3 is 17 residues long. The CDR3 sequence is CASSLMGTSGRTGELFF. The CDR3, as DNA: TGTGCCAGCAGCTTAATGGGGACTAGCGGGAGGACCGGGGAGCTGTTTTTT. The full variable domain, completed using reference TRBV7-3 and TRBJ2-2, is GAGVSQTPSNKVTEKGKYVELRCDPISGHTALYWYRQSLGQGPEFLIYFQGTGAADDSGLPNDRFFAVRPEGSVSTLKIQRTERGDSAVYLCASSLMGTSGRTGELFFGEGSRLTVL.

The rearrangement joins TRBV20-1 to TRBJ2-1, with 7 bases that match TRBD2. V lost 5 bases, J lost 4 bases, and 11 bases stayed unmatched. Germline CDR1 is DFQATT and CDR2 is SNEGSKA (reference sequence). This CDR3 region has 15 residues. In DNA, the CDR3 is TGCAGTGCTGAAGTTGGCGGGACTATATACAATGAGCAGTTCTTC. It yields the protein CSAEVGGTIYNEQFF.

This clonotype was picked up many times. The J gene is TRBJ2-4, the V gene TRBV27, with D possibly TRBD2 on 6 matching bases. V lost 2 bases and J 7 bases, leaving 15 bases between the germline ends. This CDR3 comprises 15 residues. The V gene's germline CDR1 is MNHEY and CDR2 SMNVEV (reference sequence). CDR3 amino acids: CASSLGSGRMNIQYF. CDR3 DNA: TGTGCCAGCAGTTTAGGGTCGGGGAGGATGAACATTCAGTACTTC.

This clonotype turned up a few times. The chain joins TRBV10-1 to TRBJ2-6; D is undetermined. CDR1 is WNHNN and CDR2 is SYGVQD in the germline V gene (reference sequence). V lost 2 bases, J lost 3 bases, and 8 bases lay in between. This CDR3 spans 15 amino acids. The CDR3 protein is CASSESRGGANVLTF. In DNA form, the CDR3 reads TGCGCCAGCAGTGAGAGCCGAGGTGGGGCCAACGTCCTGACTTTC.

Only a few counts were recorded for this clonotype. The genes are TRBV6-1 and TRBJ2-3; either TRBD1 or TRBD2 may fit D (6 bases each). Deletions cut 8 bases from V and 3 bases from J, with 21 bases between. CDR3 length: 16 residues. Germline CDR1 is MNHNS and CDR2 is SASEGT. CDR3 protein: CASDRRGGLVTDTQYF. The CDR3, as DNA: TGTGCCAGCGACCGACGTGGGGGGCTCGTTACAGATACGCAGTATTTT.

This clonotype was recorded many times. This sequence joins TRBV11-1 and TRBJ2-1; D call uncertain. Germline V gene sequence: CDR1 SGHAT, CDR2 FQDESV (reference sequence). CDR3 length equals 13 residues. Trimming cost V 4 bases and J 4 bases, with 8 bases left between them. CDR3 DNA sequence: TGTGCCAGCAGCTCCATGGGTTACAATGAGCAGTTCTTC. Protein product: CASSSMGYNEQFF. Filled out from reference TRBV11-1 and TRBJ2-1, the complete variable domain reads EAEVAQSPRYKITEKSQAVAFWCDPISGHATLYWYRQILGQGPELLVQFQDESVVDDSQLPKDRFSAERLKGVDSTLKIQPAELGDSAMYLCASSSMGYNEQFFGPGTRLTVL.